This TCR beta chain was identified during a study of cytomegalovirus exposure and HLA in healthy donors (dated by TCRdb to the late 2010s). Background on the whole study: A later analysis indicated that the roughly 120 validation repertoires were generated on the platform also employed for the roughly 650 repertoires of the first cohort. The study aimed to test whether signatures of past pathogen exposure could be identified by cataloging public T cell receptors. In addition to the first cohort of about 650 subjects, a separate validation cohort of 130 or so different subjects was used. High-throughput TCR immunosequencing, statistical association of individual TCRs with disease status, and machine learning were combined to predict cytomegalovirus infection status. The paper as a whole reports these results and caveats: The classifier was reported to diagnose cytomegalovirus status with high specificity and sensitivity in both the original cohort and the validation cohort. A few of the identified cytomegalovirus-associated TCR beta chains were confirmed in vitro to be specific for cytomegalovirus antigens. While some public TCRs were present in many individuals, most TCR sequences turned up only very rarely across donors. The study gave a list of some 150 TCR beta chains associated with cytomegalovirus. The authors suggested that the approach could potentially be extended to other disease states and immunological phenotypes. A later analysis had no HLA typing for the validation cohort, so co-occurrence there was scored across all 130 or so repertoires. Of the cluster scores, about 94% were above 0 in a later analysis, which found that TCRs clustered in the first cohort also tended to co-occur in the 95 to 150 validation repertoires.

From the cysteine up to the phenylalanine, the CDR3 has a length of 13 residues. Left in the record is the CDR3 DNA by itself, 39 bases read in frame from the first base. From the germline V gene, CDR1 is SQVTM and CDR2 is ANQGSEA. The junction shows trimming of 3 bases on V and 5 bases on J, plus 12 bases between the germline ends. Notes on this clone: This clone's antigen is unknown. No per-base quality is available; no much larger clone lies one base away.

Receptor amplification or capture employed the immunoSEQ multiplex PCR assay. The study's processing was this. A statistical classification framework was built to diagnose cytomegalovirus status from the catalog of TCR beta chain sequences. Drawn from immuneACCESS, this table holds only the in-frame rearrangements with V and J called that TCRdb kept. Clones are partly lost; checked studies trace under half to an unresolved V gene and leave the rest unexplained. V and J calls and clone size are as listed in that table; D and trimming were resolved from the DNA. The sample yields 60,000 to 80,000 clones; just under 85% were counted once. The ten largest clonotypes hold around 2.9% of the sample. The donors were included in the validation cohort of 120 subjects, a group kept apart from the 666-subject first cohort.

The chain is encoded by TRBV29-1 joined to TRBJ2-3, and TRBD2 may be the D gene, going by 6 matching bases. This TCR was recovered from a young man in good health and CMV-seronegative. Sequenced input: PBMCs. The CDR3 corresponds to CSVDLGGRDTQYF. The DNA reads TGCAGCGTTGATTTGGGGGGACGAGATACGCAGTATTTT.